This T cell receptor beta chain comes out of a study of cytomegalovirus exposure and HLA in healthy donors. Background on the study: HLA-typed donors contributed 65 million to 95 million unique TCRs, which were held in an early data release. Study-wide points: Information on immune exposure was restricted to one variable (CMV serostatus). Owing to their indistinguishability, certain V segments, notably TRBV6-2 and TRBV6-3, were excluded. In a later analysis, donors in an Asian-associated ancestry cluster reportedly had fewer N-insertions in productive TCRs than the cohort mean.

It was with 60 Vbeta and 13 Jbeta primers that the PCR ran. Measured with immunoSEQ multiplex PCR; TCRdb has only the in-frame clones, and not every one. The data show 90,000 to 150,000 clones, roughly 63% seen once. On this clone: As yet, its antigen is unknown.

Germline CDR1 MNHNY, CDR2 SVGAGI (reference sequence). With 6 bases clipped from V and 2 bases from J, the junction kept 4 bases outside the gene matches. The CDR3 is 14 amino acids. The sample was PBMCs. This chain uses TRBV6-6 with TRBJ2-7, with 10 bases aligning to TRBD1. The TCR originated in a middle-aged man in good health and CMV-seropositive. The CDR3 DNA reads as TGTGCCAGCAGGCCGGGACAGGGGACCTACGAGCAGTACTTC. Protein: CASRPGQGTYEQYF.